This T cell receptor (beta chain) was obtained from a study of synovial regulatory T cells in juvenile arthritis (dated by TCRdb to the mid-2010s). Some background on the complete study: Of the sequenced patients, over five received methotrexate, one received methotrexate plus infliximab, a few were therapy-naive, and one had no treatment information. TCR repertoire comparisons included Treg and Teff subsets from about 12 JIA patients with active disease. Effector T cell subsets were also sequenced in the study cohort for comparisons, but only blood and synovial fluid Treg cells are covered by the Treg dataset alone. The study compared the TCRbeta CDR3 repertoires of blood iaTreg cells, other blood Treg cells and synovial fluid Treg cells taken from matched patient samples. What the research found in general, with its limitations: Across patients, iaTreg TCR repertoires were largely private and overlapped partially with synovial Teff repertoires and blood CPL repertoires. Blood iaTreg cells showed lower TCR diversity than other blood Treg cells, consistent with antigen-driven expansion. Synovial Treg cells shared more CDR3 sequences with iaTreg cells than with other blood Treg cells; Chao-Jaccard similarity confirmed closer relation.

TCR repertoires were obtained from 11 juvenile idiopathic arthritis patients with active disease who had not reached inactive disease, of whom 3 were polyarticular and 8 were oligoarticular. The median age of the TCR-sequenced patients was roughly 12 years (range roughly 2.4-25), and their median disease duration was roughly 7 years (range 0.2-19.1). Samples for TCR repertoire analysis were collected at two centres in Italy. Peripheral blood mononuclear cells were isolated by Histopaque-1077 density gradient and cryopreserved in about 90% FCS with approximately 10% DMSO. The CDR3 spans 12 residues, from the cysteine through the phenylalanine. No DNA sequence is on record. The germline V gene (reference sequence) supplies CDR1 MNHEY and CDR2 SMNVEV. A remark on this clone: Which antigen it targets is not known.

The library was produced with the immunoSEQ multiplex PCR assay. TCRbeta CDR3 sequencing was carried out by Adaptive Biotechnologies. As for the original processing: Repertoire similarity was assessed using the Chao-modified Jaccard index and the median clonotype overlap from 200 random subsamples at equal sample size. The similarity analyses were run on either productive nucleotide sequences or amino acid sequences translated in silico. Hierarchical clustering with single linkage and t-SNE based on Chao-modified Jaccard distances were applied for the comparison of repertoires. Repertoire diversity was assessed with the Renyi index over a range of alpha values after the sample sizes were normalised. This immuneACCESS table, as held by TCRdb, lists in-frame sequences with V and J called but not all clones. Of the missing ones, under half trace to an unresolved V gene in checked studies; the others have no known cause. The V and J calls and the clone size are those of that table, but D and trimming were determined from the DNA. The table for this sample shows more than 9,500 clones. The top ten hold roughly 1.1% of the sample.

This TCR came from a donor aged 2-29 years with juvenile idiopathic arthritis. Sequencing was done on a sample of Treg cells from blood. Taken with the paper, the label for cell subset or site translates to: remaining (HLA-DR-negative) circulating blood Treg cells. The chain joins TRBV27 to TRBJ2-7; the TCRdb D gene call, TRBD1, has no DNA to confirm it. The CDR3 corresponds to CASGQGAYEQYF.